This T cell receptor beta chain derives from a study of response to subunit inactivated influenza vaccine (dated by TCRdb to the late 2010s). Describing the broader study: To follow how T cells responded to a trivalent subunit inactivated influenza vaccine, the researchers relied on deep quantitative profiling of the T cell receptor repertoire.

Summary of the overall study and its limitations: It was suggested by the authors that each seasonal influenza vaccination may recruit only a limited number of new T cells.

As encoded in the germline V gene, CDR1 is SGHRS while CDR2 is YFSETQ. V is reduced by 5 bases and J by 6 bases, leaving a spacing of 17 bases between them. From its cysteine to its phenylalanine, the CDR3 spans 15 amino acids. Only CDR3 DNA is held: 45 bases, read in frame from base 1. Worth noting for this clonotype: Its cognate antigen has yet to be identified. Per-base quality was not reported, and no clone a single base away is much larger than it.

Library construction relied on RT-PCR. Sequencing was performed on an Illumina HiSeq 2500. TCRdb ran its own pipeline on the public reads, namely fastp trimming at Q25 and MiXCR clone calling, and kept in-frame beta chains. Rows are combined by CDR3 protein, so each entry shows the most common genes and DNA. This sample has roughly 570,000 distinct CDR3 sequences in its table, and around 13% of those were observed once. 10% to 15% of the sample is in the top ten clones. The intended sense of this specimen's time point label: around 45 days after influenza vaccine administration. The sequence joins TRBV5-1 to TRBJ1-4; matching of 6 bases hints at TRBD1 as the D gene. This receptor was obtained from a man in his forties or fifties who received an inactivated influenza vaccine. Donor details come from another sample of the same person, matched by shared clones. Sequencing was performed on PBMCs from blood, taken roughly 46 days after vaccination. CDR3 sequence: CASRRKGGADEKLFF. The DNA sequence follows: TGCGCCAGCAGACGCAAGGGGGGGGCAGATGAAAAACTGTTTTTT. This CDR3, with the reference TRBV5-1 and TRBJ1-4 proteins standing in past its ends, gives the full variable domain KAGVTQTPRYLIKTRGQQVTLSCSPISGHRSVSWYQQTPGQGLQFLFEYFSETQRNKGNFPGRFSGRQFSNSRSEMNVSTLELGDSALYLCASRRKGGADEKLFFGSGTQLSVL.